The next 25 T cell receptor beta chains were all read from a single sample in a study of blood T cell repertoires in COVID-19. Clones were read by immunoSEQ multiplex PCR, and TCRdb kept only the in-frame ones, dropping some. The sample contains around 260,000 clones, 70% to 90% of which appear only once. The sequenced material came from peripheral blood. These receptors all come from a woman aged 55-69 years with COVID-19, enrolled during active disease.

CDR3 protein: CASSTTGPSGNTIYF. In DNA form, the CDR3 reads TGCGCCAGCAGCACTACAGGTCCCTCTGGAAACACCATATATTTT. The chain has TRBV5-1 and TRBJ1-3, with D maybe TRBD1 (5 bases). V was shortened by 4 bases and J by 0 bases, with 11 bases between the two germline ends. The CDR3 is made up of 15 amino acids. Germline V lookup: CDR1 SGHRS, CDR2 YFSETQ.

The chain combines TRBV6-5 with TRBJ1-2; D gene uncertain. This CDR3 has 14 residues. V was clipped by 2 bases and J by 5 bases, with 12 bases between them. Looked up from germline, CDR1 is MNHEY and CDR2 is SVGAGI. Here the CDR3 DNA reads TGTGCCAGCAGTTACCGGACGGACTTGTATGGCTACACCTTC. Protein sequence: CASSYRTDLYGYTF.

This clone was recorded only once. The chain links TRBV28 to TRBJ2-1; a weak D match, TRBD2 (5 bases). CDR1 is MDHEN, CDR2 SYDVKM, per germline. V lost 7 bases to trimming and J lost 11 bases, with 12 bases between them. The CDR3 is made up of 11 amino acids. The CDR3 DNA reads TGTGCCAGCATCTCCGGGATTCAGCAGTTCTTC. It is translated as CASISGIQQFF.

This clone has only one observation. V usage is TRBV19 and J usage is TRBJ2-7, with a weak D call TRBD1 (7 bases). The V gene's germline CDR1 is LNHDA and CDR2 SQIVND (reference sequence). The CDR3 spans 14 residues. With 5 bases removed from V and 4 bases from J, the gap between germline ends came to 15 bases. CDR3 residues: CASSGLQGGYEQYF. CDR3 in DNA: TGTGCCAGTAGTGGTCTCCAGGGGGGATACGAGCAGTACTTC. Filled out from reference TRBV19 and TRBJ2-7, the complete variable domain reads DGGITQSPKYLFRKEGQNVTLSCEQNLNHDAMYWYRQDPGQGLRLIYYSQIVNDFQKGDIAEGYSVSREKKESFPLTVTSAQKNPTAFYLCASSGLQGGYEQYFGPGTRLTVT.

The gene calls are TRBV18 and TRBJ2-7; 10 positions match TRBD2. The CDR3 is made up of 14 amino acids. The trim removed 5 bases at V and 5 bases at J, leaving 6 bases unmatched. Germline values: CDR1 KGHSH, CDR2 LQKENI. In DNA, the CDR3 is TGTGCCAGCTCATCAGCTAGCGGGAGTAACGAGCAGTACTTC. It translates to CASSSASGSNEQYF.

The chain recombines TRBV7-9 with TRBJ2-2; no firm D call. There are 13 residues in the CDR3. Trimming took 5 bases from V and 1 from J, leaving 5 bases between them. The germline V gene encodes CDR1 SEHNR and CDR2 FQNEAQ (reference sequence). CDR3 sequence: CASSRGNTGELFF. As DNA, the CDR3 is TGTGCCAGCAGCCGAGGGAACACCGGGGAGCTGTTTTTT.

V usage is TRBV3-1 (or the pseudogene TRBV3-2) and J usage is TRBJ1-5; D is undetermined. The CDR3 consists of 14 residues. Germline V CDR1 and CDR2: LGHDT, YNNKEL (reference sequence). Trimming pared 3 bases from V and 5 bases from J, leaving 11 bases between. DNA of the CDR3: TGTGCCAGCAGCCACAGTGAGGACTATCAGCCCCAGCATTTT. It translates to CASSHSEDYQPQHF.

In its sample, this clone was seen once. The rearrangement links TRBV11-3 to TRBJ2-1, with unresolved D. The CDR3 contains 12 residues. Trimming took off 5 bases at V and 9 bases at J, with 11 bases between the two ends. The V gene's germline CDR1 is SGHNT and CDR2 YENEEA. As DNA, the CDR3 is TGTGCCAGCAGCCCATCGGGTGGTGAGCAGTTCTTC. Encoded protein: CASSPSGGEQFF.

The chain recombines TRBV6-6 with TRBJ2-1; the D gene is possibly TRBD2 (5 bases). V was cut by 0 bases and J by 0 bases, with 9 bases left in between. CDR3 length: 16 amino acids. Germline V gene lookup returns CDR1 MNHNY and CDR2 SVGAGI (reference sequence). In DNA form, the CDR3 reads TGTGCCAGCAGTTACTCGAGGGCTGGCTCCTACAATGAGCAGTTCTTC. Protein: CASSYSRAGSYNEQFF.

V usage is TRBV19 and J usage is TRBJ1-2; TRBD1 agrees at 7 bases. The CDR3 runs 14 residues. Unmatched junction bases numbered 8, after V lost 6 bases and J lost 4 bases. CDR1 is LNHDA, CDR2 SQIVND, per germline (reference sequence). The CDR3 region is CASRFRGQPYGYTF. As DNA, the CDR3 is TGTGCCAGTAGGTTTCGGGGACAGCCCTATGGCTACACCTTC.

About this clone: This CDR3 is also generated by other DNA sequences in the sample. The genes are TRBV6-5 and TRBJ2-7; 7 positions match TRBD2. With 6 bases clipped from V and 3 bases from J, the junction kept 8 bases outside the gene matches. This CDR3 has 14 amino acids. Germline-derived CDR1 and CDR2 are MNHEY and SVGAGI. CDR3 nucleotides: TGTGCCAGCAGCCGACTAGCAGGAGTCTACGAGCAGTACTTC. This translates into CASSRLAGVYEQYF.

About this clone: This same CDR3 is encoded by further DNA sequences in the sample. The CDR3 here is CAWSVGSGGETQYF. For the CDR3, the DNA is TGTGCCTGGAGTGTAGGGTCGGGAGGAGAGACCCAGTACTTC. The J gene is TRBJ2-5, the V gene TRBV30; 7 positions match TRBD2. Germline CDR1 and CDR2: GTSNPN and SVGIG (reference sequence). This CDR3 is 14 amino acids long. Trimming cost V 0 bases and J 4 bases; bases outside gene matches: 5.

The V call is TRBV7-9, the J call TRBJ2-3, with D possibly TRBD1 on 6 matching bases. The CDR3 extends over 13 amino acids. Germline V gene sequence: CDR1 SEHNR, CDR2 FQNEAQ (reference sequence). With 2 bases removed from V and 6 bases from J, the gap between germline ends came to 9 bases. CDR3 loop: CASSLFQGDTQYF. In nucleotides, the CDR3 is TGTGCCAGCAGCTTATTCCAGGGGGATACGCAGTATTTT.

This clone has more than one count but fewer than ten. V gene TRBV19 combines with J gene TRBJ2-2, with 10 bases identical to TRBD2. The CDR3 covers 15 residues. Germline V gives CDR1 LNHDA, CDR2 SQIVND (reference sequence). Trimming at V came to 3 bases and at J to 7 bases, leaving 5 bases not matched to a gene. The CDR3 reads CASSILAGEVGELFF. The CDR3, as DNA: TGTGCCAGTAGTATTCTAGCGGGAGAGGTCGGGGAGCTGTTTTTT.

This chain connects TRBV27 to TRBJ1-1, with D hard to call. Germline values: CDR1 MNHEY, CDR2 SMNVEV (reference sequence). The CDR3 totals 13 residues. V was trimmed by 5 bases and J by 2 bases, leaving 9 bases between them. CDR3 nucleotide sequence: TGTGCCAGCAGTCCTAACAGTAACACTGAAGCTTTCTTT. Translation gives CASSPNSNTEAFF.

This chain uses TRBV5-8 with TRBJ2-7; maybe TRBD1 (6 bases). Per the germline V gene, CDR1 is SGHTS and CDR2 is YDEGEE. The CDR3 sequence is 14 residues long. The V end was cut by 0 bases, the J end by 4 bases, with 11 bases between. CDR3 amino acids: CASSLAGAQYEQYF. The CDR3 region has the DNA TGTGCCAGCAGCTTGGCAGGGGCCCAATACGAGCAGTACTTC.

This chain uses TRBV10-3 with TRBJ2-1, with TRBD1 matching over 8 bases. The germline V gene has CDR1 ENHRY and CDR2 SYGVKD. After removal of 3 bases from V and 8 bases from J, the junction contained 3 bases not matched to a gene. The CDR3 spans 13 residues. The DNA for the CDR3 is TGTGCCATCAGTGACAGGGGGCTGGATGAGCAGTTCTTC. Its translation is CAISDRGLDEQFF.

The chain couples TRBV6-5 to TRBJ2-1; possible D gene TRBD2, 5 bases. Germline values: CDR1 MNHEY, CDR2 SVGAGI. V was trimmed by 8 bases and J by 5 bases, leaving 16 bases between them. CDR3 length equals 14 residues. The DNA for the CDR3 is TGTGCCAGCCGGATCGGGGAAGCCCACAATGAGCAGTTCTTC. It encodes CASRIGEAHNEQFF.

The CDR3 coding sequence is TGTGCCAGCAGCCTGAGACTAGCGGGGTTCGGTACCGGGGAGCTGTTTTTT. It codes for CASSLRLAGFGTGELFF. J is TRBJ2-2 and V is TRBV5-4; 11 bases are a match to TRBD2. CDR3 size: 17 residues. V lost 4 bases and J lost 5; bases outside the gene matches: 10. Germline CDR1 is SGHNT and CDR2 is YYREEE (reference sequence).

In its sample, this clone was seen a few times. The chain recombines TRBV5-6 with TRBJ1-1; 9 nucleotides agree with TRBD1. This CDR3 is 18 amino acids long. V lost 0 bases to trimming and J lost 5 bases; unmatched junction nucleotides: 14. Germline V gene sequence: CDR1 SGHDT, CDR2 YYEEEE. The chain's CDR3 is CASSLGGYPGQGETEAFF. The CDR3 coding sequence is TGTGCCAGCAGCTTGGGGGGCTATCCGGGACAGGGTGAGACTGAAGCTTTCTTT.

The genes are TRBV7-2 and TRBJ2-7; maybe TRBD1 (6 bases). Germline lookup yields CDR1 SGHTA and CDR2 FQGNSA. The V end was cut by 2 bases, the J end by 6 bases, with 17 bases between. This CDR3 is 15 amino acids long. This CDR3 reads CASSLRVRGRGEQYF. In DNA, the CDR3 is TGTGCCAGCAGCTTAAGAGTCAGGGGACGGGGCGAGCAGTACTTC. Using reference TRBV7-2 and TRBJ2-7 for the parts outside the CDR3, the full variable domain is GAGVSQSPSNKVTEKGKDVELRCDPISGHTALYWYRQSLGQGLEFLIYFQGNSAPDKSGLPSDRFSAERTGGSVSTLTIQRTQQEDSAVYLCASSLRVRGRGEQYFGPGTRLTVT.

The J gene is TRBJ1-1, the V gene TRBV10-1; 7 bases agree with TRBD1. The CDR3 spans 12 residues. Germline CDR1 is WNHNN and CDR2 is SYGVQD (reference sequence). J lost 11 bases, V lost 5 bases, and 8 bases had no gene match. CDR3 nucleotides: TGCGCCAGCAGTACGGGACAGTCTACGGCTTTCTTT. Translation: CASSTGQSTAFF.

V gene TRBV4-1 combines with J gene TRBJ1-6; D might be TRBD1 (5 bases). Germline assignment: CDR1 MGHRA and CDR2 YSYEKL. The germline V and J ends were trimmed by 0 bases and 14 bases, with 11 bases remaining between them. This CDR3 is built from 13 residues. This CDR3 reads CASSQDWKGALHF. The CDR3 DNA reads as TGCGCCAGCAGCCAAGATTGGAAAGGGGCCCTCCACTTT.

The J gene is TRBJ1-6, the V gene TRBV7-3; no firm D call. Trimming shortened V by 2 bases and J by 4 bases, and 6 bases separated the two germline ends. CDR3 length: 14 residues. Germline V CDR1 and CDR2: SGHTA, FQGTGA. In DNA form, the CDR3 reads TGTGCCAGCAGCTTAGACGGGTATAATTCACCCCTCCACTTT. This gives the protein CASSLDGYNSPLHF.

The chain couples TRBV28 to TRBJ1-5, with TRBD1 matching over 8 bases. The V and J ends lost 3 bases and 6 bases, in that order; junction bases with no gene match: 7. CDR3 length: 15 amino acids. Germline-derived CDR1 and CDR2 are MDHEN and SYDVKM. CDR3 DNA sequence: TGTGCCAGCAGTTTGCTATCAGGGGGCGGTCAGCCCCAGCATTTT. Protein sequence: CASSLLSGGGQPQHF.